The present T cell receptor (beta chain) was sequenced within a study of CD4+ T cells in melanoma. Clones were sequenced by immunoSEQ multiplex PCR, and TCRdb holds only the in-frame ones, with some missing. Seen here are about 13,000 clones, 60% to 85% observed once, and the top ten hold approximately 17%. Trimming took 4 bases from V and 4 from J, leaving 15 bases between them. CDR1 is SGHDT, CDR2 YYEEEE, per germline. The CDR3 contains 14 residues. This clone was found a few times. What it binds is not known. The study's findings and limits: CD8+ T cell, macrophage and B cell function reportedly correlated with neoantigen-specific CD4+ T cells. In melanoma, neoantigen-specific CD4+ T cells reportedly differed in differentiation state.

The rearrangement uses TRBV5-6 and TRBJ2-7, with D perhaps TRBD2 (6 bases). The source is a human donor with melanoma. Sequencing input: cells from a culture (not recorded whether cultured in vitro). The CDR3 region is CASSAGPLGYEQYF. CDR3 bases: TGTGCCAGCAGCGCGGGACCGCTCGGGTACGAGCAGTACTTC. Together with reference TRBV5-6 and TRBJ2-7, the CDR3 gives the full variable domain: DAGVTQSPTHLIKTRGQQVTLRCSPKSGHDTVSWYQQALGQGPQFIFQYYEEEERQRGNFPDRFSGHQFPNYSSELNVNALLLGDSALYLCASSAGPLGYEQYFGPGTRLTVT.